The T cell receptor beta chain described here comes from a study of T-cell reconstitution after alpha-beta-depleted transplantation in children (dated by TCRdb to about 2016). Regarding the complete study: The study quantitatively tracked T-cell immune reconstitution after TCRalphabeta/CD19-depleted allogeneic hematopoietic cell transplantation in children using TCR repertoire profiling.

Library preparation was by PCR. Sequencing took place on an Illumina HiSeq 2500. To normalize quantification of the TCRbeta repertoire, the TCR libraries were built with molecular barcoding that relied on unique molecular identifiers. TCRdb handled the public reads itself, with Q25 trimming in fastp and clone calling in MiXCR, and kept productive beta chains. Each entry is one CDR3 protein sequence, shown with its most common DNA and genes. The sample table lists just over 200,000 distinct CDR3 sequences, around 7.7% of them with a count of one. About a third of the sample goes to the ten largest clones. About this clonotype: What this receptor recognizes is not known. Base qualities are not recorded, but no much larger clone differs from it by a single base.

This sample's treatment or condition label indicates: allogeneic hematopoietic cell transplantation with graft depleted of TCRalphabeta T cells and CD19 B cells. Transplant recipients were children who received TCRalphabeta/CD19-depleted allogeneic hematopoietic cell grafts. The junction shows trimming of 8 bases on V and 5 bases on J, plus 12 bases between the germline ends. As encoded in the germline V gene, CDR1 is ENHRY while CDR2 is SYGVKD. The CDR3 holds 12 amino acids from the cysteine to the phenylalanine. The retained sequence is limited to the CDR3, 36 bases, with the frame set at the first base. The paper's findings and limits, for the study overall: In some patients, the high TCRbeta diversity seen at day 60 was put down to recipient T cells and intrathymic progenitors that had survived conditioning. About two months after transplant, the apparently early recovery of alphabetaT-cell counts reportedly depended on just several hundred clones that had expanded rapidly and came from non-depleted graft cells. The frequencies of hyperexpanded clones fell over the following months, and after one year, T-cell counts and TCRbeta diversity were mostly attributed to newly produced T cells.

The receptor chain draws on TRBV10-3 and TRBJ2-5; the D gene is possibly TRBD2, with 5 bases matching. The sequence derives from a male patient aged 2 to 9 who had a stem cell transplant for acute myeloid leukemia, so the T cells may come from the graft donor. The sample in question was PBMCs, mostly from graft donor cells, obtained 360 days after TCRalphabeta/CD19-depleted stem cell transplant. The DNA is TGTGCCATCTCCGAGGGCCTGGAGACCCAGTACTTC. Its protein reads: CAISEGLETQYF.